This T cell receptor beta chain was identified in a study of identifying expanded T cells in peripheral blood. CDR1 is SGHDT and CDR2 is YYEEEE in the germline V gene. Trimming at V came to 1 base and at J to 6 bases, leaving 4 bases not matched to a gene. The CDR3 is 15 residues long. In this sample, this clone turned up once. Libraries were prepared by immunoSEQ multiplex PCR; TCRdb keeps only in-frame clonotypes and omits some of them. Among about 84,000 clones listed, about 86% were seen once. During the collection period, no donor immune events like infections were recorded. The sequence came from a person aged 18 to 75 in good health. The sample consisted of blood. The chain couples TRBV5-6 to TRBJ2-3, with TRBD2 matching over 11 bases. CDR3 sequence reads: CASSLNSGGEDTQYF. CDR3 bases: TGTGCCAGCAGCTTGAATAGCGGGGGGGAGGATACGCAGTATTTT.